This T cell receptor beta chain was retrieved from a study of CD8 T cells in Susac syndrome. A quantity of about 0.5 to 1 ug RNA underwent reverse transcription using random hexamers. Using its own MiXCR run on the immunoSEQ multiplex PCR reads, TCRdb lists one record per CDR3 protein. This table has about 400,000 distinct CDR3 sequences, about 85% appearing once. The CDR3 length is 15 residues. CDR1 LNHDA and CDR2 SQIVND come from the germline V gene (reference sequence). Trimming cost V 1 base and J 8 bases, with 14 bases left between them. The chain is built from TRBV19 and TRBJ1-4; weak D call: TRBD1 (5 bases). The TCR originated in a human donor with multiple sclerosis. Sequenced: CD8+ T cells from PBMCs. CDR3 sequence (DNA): TGTGCCAGTAGTATAGGACAGAGGGAGGACGAAAAACTGTTTTTT. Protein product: CASSIGQREDEKLFF.